The entry below gives a single T cell receptor (beta chain) sequence along with its context. CDR1 and CDR2 from the germline V gene are SGHNT and YENEEA. The junction had 2 bases not matched to a gene; V was cut back by 1 base and J by 4 bases. The CDR3 runs 15 residues. The data are from a study of blood T cell repertoires in COVID-19. At the level of the study: The United States, Italy and Spain were the sources of the acute and convalescent COVID-19 samples. The analysed material was cDNA or gDNA that came from T cells, B-cell-depleted T cells, or PBMCs.

The study drew participants aged about 18 to 95 years from 20 to 30 US areas. Participant reports of clinical history set cohort assignment. Using immunoSEQ multiplex PCR, the repertoire was profiled, and TCRdb retains in-frame clones only, with some absent. Of 200,000 to 250,000 clones listed, about 87% were seen once; the top ten hold under 13%. The TCR sequence derives from a man aged 18 to 35 with acute COVID-19. Sequences were obtained from PBMCs or T cells enriched from blood (not recorded which). This chain links TRBV11-3 with TRBJ2-1; 9 bases align to TRBD2. The CDR3 DNA reads as TGTGCCAGCAGCTTAGTAGCGGGAGATTACAATGAGCAGTTCTTC. This encodes CASSLVAGDYNEQFF.